This is a list of T cell receptor beta chains from one sample in a study of post-analysis software for immune sequencing data. TCRdb re-analysed the PCR reads in MiXCR, keeping a single row per CDR3 protein. The repertoire has about 760,000 distinct CDR3 sequences, roughly 27% of them found once; the top ten carry 0.56%. Sequencing input: blood. The receptor set was obtained from a girl aged 10-17 years with multiple sclerosis. Each CDR3 is given with its conserved first and last residue.

J	V	CDR3
TRBJ1-4	TRBV27	CASSLVGRGQDNEKLFF
TRBJ2-2	TRBV27	CASRSLSPGELFF
TRBJ2-1	TRBV9	CASSVVVGGYNEQFF
TRBJ1-2	TRBV12-3/TRBV12-4	CASSPGGRAYGYTF
TRBJ1-6	TRBV6-1	CASSEGPGWNSPLHF
TRBJ2-6	TRBV9	CASSVGLPSSGANVLTF
TRBJ2-1	TRBV20-1	CSATPIGGLAAYNEQFF
TRBJ1-1	TRBV4-1	CASSQVGLSYTEAFF
TRBJ2-3	TRBV7-2	CASSLRGGSTDTQYF
TRBJ2-1	TRBV10-3	CATILGQGGWEQFF
TRBJ2-2	TRBV29-1	CSVVPTSWDTGELFF
TRBJ2-3	TRBV20-1	CSARGGPDTQYF
TRBJ1-5	TRBV12-3/TRBV12-4	CATTLGLGQPQHF
TRBJ1-5	TRBV2	CASNGDGSNQPQHF